This T cell receptor (beta chain) was recorded in a study of blood T cell repertoires in COVID-19. After removal of 0 bases from V and 8 bases from J, the junction contained 13 bases not matched to a gene. CDR1 and CDR2 (germline): SGHRS, YFSETQ. This CDR3 spans 17 amino acids. The repertoire was sequenced with immunoSEQ multiplex PCR; TCRdb's copy has only in-frame clones and lacks some. The repertoire has some 99,000 clones, 70% to 90% of them found once; the top ten carry approximately 4.9%. The count of this clone is one. This TCR came from a man aged 70-80 years with acute or convalescent COVID-19. V and J are TRBV5-1 and TRBJ2-1, with 8 positions matching TRBD2. The source material was peripheral blood. In DNA, the CDR3 is TGCGCCAGCAGCTTGGAGGGTCGACACGGGGGGGTCGATGAGCAGTTCTTC. Translation: CASSLEGRHGGVDEQFF.